The 10 T cell receptor beta chains below were found in one sample sequenced in a study of blood T cell repertoires in COVID-19. Method: immunoSEQ multiplex PCR; TCRdb's copy keeps in-frame clones and lacks some. The sample lists 350,000 to 500,000 clones; roughly 84% were seen once. Specimen: PBMCs or T cells enriched from blood (not recorded which). Receptors were obtained from a young woman who had been exposed to COVID-19.

The CDR3 sequence: CASTPFGNPETQYF. CDR3 DNA: TGTGCCAGCACCCCTTTCGGTAATCCGGAGACCCAGTACTTC. V is TRBV7-2 and J is TRBJ2-5; D call uncertain. The CDR3 runs to 14 residues. CDR1 is SGHTA and CDR2 is FQGNSA in the germline V gene. The V end lost 7 bases, the J end lost 5 bases, and 17 bases lay between the germline ends.

This chain connects TRBV5-1 to TRBJ1-1, with no clear D. Germline V gene data show CDR1 as SGHRS and CDR2 as YFSETQ. Trimming took 6 bases from V and 1 from J, leaving 10 bases between them. This CDR3 comprises 13 residues. In DNA, the CDR3 is TGCGCCAGCAACCTTGAGCAGAACACTGAAGCTTTCTTT. Protein: CASNLEQNTEAFF.

The rearrangement joins TRBV5-1 to TRBJ2-5; 12 positions match TRBD2. V was pared by 4 bases and J by 1 base, with 5 bases of the junction left unmatched. This CDR3 is built from 16 residues. From germline, CDR1 is SGHRS and CDR2 YFSETQ. CDR3 bases: TGCGCCAGCAGCATAGCGGGACTAGCGGGCCAAGAGACCCAGTACTTC. It codes for CASSIAGLAGQETQYF.

The chain joins TRBV29-1 to TRBJ2-2, with 9 nucleotides matching TRBD2. CDR3 length: 14 residues. The germline V gene has CDR1 SQVTM and CDR2 ANQGSEA. After removal of 7 bases from V and 6 bases from J, the junction contained 9 bases not matched to a gene. CDR3 in DNA: TGCAGCGCCCCTAGCGGGGCCCAGTCCGGGGAGCTGTTTTTT. This translates into CSAPSGAQSGELFF.

The rearrangement joins TRBV24-1 to TRBJ1-5; the match to TRBD1 covers 9 bases. Looked up from germline, CDR1 is KGHDR and CDR2 is SFDVKD. The CDR3 extends over 19 amino acids. The junction had 13 bases not matched to a gene; V was cut back by 5 bases and J by 0 bases. The CDR3 is CATSGGQGSISFSNQPQHF. CDR3 coding DNA: TGTGCCACCAGTGGGGGACAGGGATCCATCTCTTTTAGCAATCAGCCCCAGCATTTT.

In its sample, this clone was seen once. The chain employs TRBV30 and TRBJ2-3, with D perhaps matching TRBD2 (6 bases). The CDR3 covers 14 residues. Per the germline V gene, CDR1 is GTSNPN and CDR2 is SVGIG (reference sequence). The V end was cut by 2 bases, the J end by 5 bases, with 14 bases between. CDR3 residues: CAWSRLRGGDTQYF. The CDR3 region has the DNA TGTGCCTGGAGTCGTTTGCGGGGTGGAGATACGCAGTATTTT. The complete variable domain, with remaining parts taken from reference TRBV30 and TRBJ2-3, reads SQTIHQWPATLVQPVGSPLSLECTVEGTSNPNLYWYRQAAGRGLQLLFYSVGIGQISSEVPQNLSASRPQDRQFILSSKKLLLSDSGFYLCAWSRLRGGDTQYFGPGTRLTVL.

This chain links TRBV9 with TRBJ2-1; the match to TRBD2 covers 8 bases. Trimming removed 1 base from V and 5 bases from J; junction bases left unmatched: 14. The CDR3 runs to 18 residues. Germline V gene data show CDR1 as SGDLS and CDR2 as YYNGEE. CDR3: CASSVYTAGLAGDNEQFF. CDR3 DNA sequence: TGTGCCAGCAGCGTATATACCGCCGGCCTAGCGGGTGACAATGAGCAGTTCTTC.

The rearrangement joins TRBV28 to TRBJ1-1; D is possibly TRBD1 (6 bases). Trimming shortened V by 6 bases and J by 3 bases, and 8 bases separated the two germline ends. CDR3 length: 12 residues. CDR1 and CDR2 from the germline V gene are MDHEN and SYDVKM. Written as DNA, the CDR3 is TGTGCCAGCAGGAGACAGGACACTGAAGCTTTCTTT. Protein: CASRRQDTEAFF.

This rearrangement joins TRBV6-5 to TRBJ1-2, with D possibly TRBD1 on 6 matching bases. V dropped 4 bases and J dropped 4 bases, with 10 bases sitting between them. The CDR3 totals 13 residues. CDR1 MNHEY and CDR2 SVGAGI come from the germline V gene. CDR3 DNA: TGTGCCAGCAGTTCCGGACAGCTCTATGGCTACACCTTC. Its protein is CASSSGQLYGYTF.

This clone occurred once. Different DNA sequences within this sample yield the same CDR3. The V gene is TRBV6-1, the J gene TRBJ2-7; 9 bases align to TRBD1. The trim removed 3 bases at V and 4 bases at J, leaving 1 base unmatched. Germline CDR1 is MNHNS and CDR2 is SASEGT. CDR3 length: 13 residues. The CDR3 here is CASSEDRGYEQYF. CDR3 bases: TGTGCCAGCAGTGAGGACAGGGGTTACGAGCAGTACTTC.